This TCR beta chain was profiled in a study of shared clonotypes between healthy human individuals. This clone was seen just once. Some clones are missing from TCRdb's copy, which holds only in-frame ones; the method was immunoSEQ multiplex PCR. The repertoire holds roughly 2 million clones, with over 85% as singletons. The CDR3 consists of 17 residues. Per the germline V gene, CDR1 is MNHNS and CDR2 is SASEGT. The V and J ends lost 0 bases and 6 bases, in that order; junction bases with no gene match: 12. The chain carries TRBV6-1 and TRBJ1-1; 8 nucleotides match TRBD1. This clonotype was sampled from a man aged 18 to 29 in good health. The specimen was naive CD4+ T cells sorted from blood. Subset noted: CD45RA+ positively selected. The CDR3 is CASSEAKRTGKGPEAFF. CDR3 nucleotide sequence: TGTGCCAGCAGTGAAGCTAAGAGGACAGGGAAGGGGCCTGAAGCTTTCTTT.